This T cell receptor (beta chain) was recovered during a study of T cells after yellow fever vaccination. CDR1 DFQATT and CDR2 SNEGSKA come from the germline V gene (reference sequence). With V trimmed by 1 base and J by 5 bases, 0 bases remained unmatched. This CDR3 region has 13 residues. One entry per CDR3 protein, called by TCRdb with MiXCR from the 5' RACE reads. The table shows some 420,000 distinct CDR3 sequences, with around 20% occurring only once. The receptor was isolated from a man between 18 and 29 years old who received the YFV17D yellow fever vaccine. Source: PBMCs, taken before the yellow fever booster vaccination. The J gene is TRBJ1-5, the V gene TRBV20-1, with 9 bases fitting TRBD1. CDR3 sequence reads: CSARGTGDQPQHF. CDR3 DNA: TGCAGTGCTAGAGGGACAGGGGATCAGCCCCAGCATTTT.